The 30 T cell receptor beta chains below come from one sample, sequenced in a study of early T cells in non-severe SARS-CoV-2 infection. TCRdb used MiXCR to reprocess the 5' RACE reads, holding one entry per CDR3 protein. The sample consists of tens of thousands of distinct CDR3 sequences, around 4% of them appearing once. Sample: whole blood. These receptors were taken from an adult who was a healthcare worker with PCR-confirmed SARS-CoV-2 infection or an uninfected control (not recorded which).

This clonotype was seen ten or more times. The gene calls are TRBV10-3 and TRBJ1-1; TRBD1 matches 9 bases. Germline V gives CDR1 ENHRY, CDR2 SYGVKD. The CDR3 length is 14 residues. J lost 6 bases, V lost 8 bases, and 10 bases had no gene match. The CDR3, as DNA: TGTGCCATCGGTCGACAGGGGGATAGGGCTGAAGCTTTCTTT. This encodes CAIGRQGDRAEAFF.

This clonotype was seen a handful of times. J is TRBJ2-2 and V is TRBV7-2; 12 bases align to TRBD2. The V and J ends lost 2 bases and 0 bases, in that order; junction bases with no gene match: 10. This CDR3 region has 20 residues. Germline V CDR1 and CDR2: SGHTA, FQGNSA. The CDR3 nucleotides read TGTGCCAGCAGCTTACGCTCACCGGGACTAGCGGGTTCGAACACCGGGGAGCTGTTTTTT. It translates to CASSLRSPGLAGSNTGELFF.

The V gene is TRBV11-2, the J gene TRBJ2-1; TRBD2 agrees at 13 bases. This CDR3 region has 14 residues. CDR1 is SGHAT, CDR2 FQNNGV, per germline. The J segment lost 9 bases and the V segment lost 6 bases, leaving 5 bases of the junction unmatched. DNA of the CDR3: TGTGCCAGCAGTGTGGGGACTAGCGGGATTGAGCAGTTCTTC. This translates into CASSVGTSGIEQFF. Looking up the rest from reference TRBV11-2 and TRBJ2-1 gives the full variable domain: EAGVAQSPRYKIIEKRQSVAFWCNPISGHATLYWYQQILGQGPKLLIQFQNNGVVDDSQLPKDRFSAERLKGVDSTLKIQPAKLEDSAVYLCASSVGTSGIEQFFGPGTRLTVL.

This clonotype was counted ten times or more. The chain employs TRBV28 and TRBJ1-2; D is possibly TRBD1 (5 bases). Trimming pared 5 bases from V and 11 bases from J, leaving 15 bases between. The germline gives CDR1 MDHEN, CDR2 SYDVKM. This CDR3 region has 12 residues. In nucleotides, the CDR3 is TGTGCCAGCAGTCCCTCGGGACTCCGTTACACCTTC. It encodes CASSPSGLRYTF.

Ten or more counts support this clonotype. A much larger clone differs from this one at a single base, so this may be a read error. V usage is TRBV10-2 and J usage is TRBJ2-1; 12 bases match TRBD2. Per germline, CDR1 WSHSY and CDR2 SAAADI. The CDR3 consists of 14 residues. The DNA for the CDR3 is TGCGCCAACAGTGCGGGACTAGCGGGTTATGAGCAGTTCTTC. As protein: CANSAGLAGYEQFF.

This clonotype was seen a handful of times. The chain's CDR3 is CASSSGLAGGAGETQYF. CDR3 coding DNA: TGTGCCAGCAGTTCCGGACTAGCGGGAGGGGCCGGGGAGACCCAGTACTTC. The chain carries TRBV28 and TRBJ2-5; TRBD2 aligns across 15 bases. Germline V gene lookup returns CDR1 MDHEN and CDR2 SYDVKM. The CDR3 has 17 residues. The junction had 8 bases not matched to a gene; V was cut back by 4 bases and J by 5 bases.

V gene TRBV25-1 combines with J gene TRBJ2-3; 8 positions match TRBD2. The CDR3 is 14 residues long. In germline, CDR1 is MGHDK, CDR2 SYGVNS. The J segment lost 9 bases and the V segment lost 3 bases, leaving 8 bases of the junction unmatched. The DNA for the CDR3 is TGTGCCAGCAGTGACTCGGCTAGCGGGCCCACGCAGTATTTT. Its protein product is CASSDSASGPTQYF.

This clonotype was counted many times. Written as DNA, the CDR3 is TGTGCCAGCAGCTTATTTGCGGGAGGCCTGGGGGAGACCCAGTACTTC. Protein sequence: CASSLFAGGLGETQYF. The rearrangement links TRBV7-8 to TRBJ2-5; 8 positions match TRBD2. The CDR3 sequence is 16 residues long. The ends lost 2 bases at V and 5 bases at J; junction bases unmatched: 10. The germline V gene encodes CDR1 SGHVS and CDR2 FQNEAQ.

This clonotype was seen more than once but under ten times. The CDR3: CASSAQGTGNTIYF. For the CDR3, the DNA is TGTGCCAGCAGCGCCCAGGGGACTGGAAACACCATATATTTT. This chain uses TRBV7-2 with TRBJ1-3; D may be TRBD1 (6 bases). Trimming left V 5 bases short and J 2 bases short, with 10 bases between. The CDR3 runs to 14 residues. Germline assignment: CDR1 SGHTA and CDR2 FQGNSA.

The sample holds many counts of this clonotype. The genes are TRBV20-1 and TRBJ2-1; 10 nucleotides line up with TRBD2. The CDR3 loop spans 16 amino acids. V shed 1 base and J 6 bases; nucleotides not matched to a gene: 9. Germline V gene sequence: CDR1 DFQATT, CDR2 SNEGSKA (reference sequence). CDR3 bases: TGCAGTGCTAGAGGTGGGGTGGCTAGCGGGAGCAATGAGCAGTTCTTC. It translates to CSARGGVASGSNEQFF.

This rearrangement joins TRBV24-1 to TRBJ2-1; 7 nucleotides agree with TRBD2. The length of the CDR3 is 16 residues. CDR1 is KGHDR and CDR2 is SFDVKD in the germline V gene. After removal of 3 bases from V and 8 bases from J, the junction contained 12 bases not matched to a gene. For the CDR3, the DNA is TGTGCCACCAGTGATGCGGCGGGGGAAAGGTGGGATGAGCAGTTCTTC. Translation gives CATSDAAGERWDEQFF.

This clonotype was seen more than once but under ten times. Germline is not matched at one junction end, which may reflect a read error. The chain has TRBV7-7 and TRBJ1-1; D call uncertain. The CDR3 runs to 13 residues. Germline values: CDR1 SSHAT, CDR2 FNYEAQ (reference sequence). The CDR3 here is CASSLKVNTEAFF. CDR3 in DNA: TGTGCTAGCAGCTTAAAAGTGAACACTGAAGCTTTCTTT.

CDR3 loop: CSANSGGPSGGQYF. In DNA form, the CDR3 reads TGCAGTGCTAACAGCGGGGGCCCGTCTGGTGGCCAGTACTTC. The chain has TRBV20-1 and TRBJ2-5; the match to TRBD2 covers 8 bases. Per the germline V gene, CDR1 is DFQATT and CDR2 is SNEGSKA (reference sequence). With V trimmed by 4 bases and J by 10 bases, 14 bases remained unmatched. This CDR3 spans 14 amino acids.

Ten or more counts support this clonotype. The chain employs TRBV25-1 and TRBJ1-4, with 12 bases matching TRBD1. V gave up 5 bases and J gave up 2 bases; unmatched junction bases: 6. CDR1 and CDR2 from the germline V gene are MGHDK and SYGVNS. The CDR3 is made up of 17 amino acids. The CDR3 is CASSPGQGASTNEKLFF. In nucleotides, the CDR3 is TGTGCCAGCAGTCCGGGACAGGGGGCGTCTACTAATGAAAAACTGTTTTTT.

This clonotype occurred many times. This chain connects TRBV12-3 or TRBV12-4 to TRBJ2-5; TRBD2 agrees at 10 bases. There are 14 residues in the CDR3. Unmatched junction bases numbered 4, after V lost 2 bases and J lost 7 bases. Written as DNA, the CDR3 is TGTGCCAGCAGTTTATACAGCGGGAGGGGGACCCAGTACTTC. This codes for CASSLYSGRGTQYF.

Worth noting for this clonotype: The conserved final phenylalanine or tryptophan is absent from the CDR3, which likely points to a read error. V is TRBV12-3 or TRBV12-4 and J is TRBJ2-7, with TRBD2 matching 12 bases. The V and J ends lost 3 bases and 2 bases, in that order; junction bases with no gene match: 11. This CDR3 has 18 amino acids. The CDR3 nucleotides are TGTGCCAGCAGTTTGCGGACTAGCGGGACTCTCCTTACCTACGAGCAGTACTCC. Translating gives CASSLRTSGTLLTYEQYS.

This clonotype occurred many times. The chain employs TRBV10-3 and TRBJ2-7; 8 bases match TRBD2. The CDR3 covers 16 residues. Germline V gene sequence: CDR1 ENHRY, CDR2 SYGVKD. V was pared by 3 bases and J by 0 bases, with 7 bases of the junction left unmatched. The CDR3 sequence: CAISDSLGTSSYEQYF. CDR3 DNA sequence: TGTGCCATCAGTGACTCCCTTGGGACTAGCTCCTACGAGCAGTACTTC.

This clonotype occurred many times. This sequence joins TRBV7-6 and TRBJ2-3, with 8 bases identical to TRBD2. V lost 5 bases, J lost 0 bases, and 4 bases stayed unmatched. Germline loops: CDR1 SGHVS, CDR2 FNYEAQ. CDR3 length: 15 amino acids. Here the CDR3 DNA reads TGTGCCAGCAGCGCTATAGCGGGAAGCACAGATACGCAGTATTTT. It is translated as CASSAIAGSTDTQYF.

This clonotype appeared many times. The chain uses TRBV2 and TRBJ2-5; TRBD2 matches at 9 bases. V shed 6 bases, J shed 4 bases, and the junction held 6 bases outside the gene matches. The V gene's germline CDR1 is SNHLY and CDR2 FYNNEI. The CDR3 is made up of 14 amino acids. The CDR3: CASRSTSGSETQYF. The CDR3 region has the DNA TGTGCCAGCAGATCGACTAGCGGATCAGAGACCCAGTACTTC.

This clonotype was seen many times. V is TRBV7-2 and J is TRBJ2-1; D remains ambiguous. The CDR3 consists of 14 residues. Germline V lookup: CDR1 SGHTA, CDR2 FQGNSA. Trimming stripped 5 bases from V and 1 base from J, with 9 bases between. The CDR3 DNA is TGTGCCAGCAGCCCAACTACATCCTACAATGAGCAGTTCTTC. Its translation is CASSPTTSYNEQFF.

Ten or more counts support this clonotype. V gene TRBV7-9 combines with J gene TRBJ1-6; D remains ambiguous. The CDR3 covers 12 residues. V was pared by 4 bases and J by 9 bases, with 7 bases between. CDR1 and CDR2 (germline): SEHNR, FQNEAQ (reference sequence). The CDR3 sequence is CASSSSGSPLHF. DNA for the CDR3: TGTGCCAGCAGCTCCAGCGGTTCACCCCTCCACTTT. The entire variable domain, with the rest obtained from reference TRBV7-9 and TRBJ1-6, is as follows: DTGVSQNPRHKITKRGQNVTFRCDPISEHNRLYWYRQTLGQGPEFLTYFQNEAQLEKSRLLSDRFSAERPKGSFSTLEIQRTEQGDSAMYLCASSSSGSPLHFGNGTRLTVT.

This clonotype was seen many times. The chain combines TRBV29-1 with TRBJ2-7; D unclear. This CDR3 has 14 residues. Trimming took off 7 bases at V and 0 bases at J, with 16 bases between the two ends. Germline CDR1 is SQVTM and CDR2 is ANQGSEA. The CDR3 region is CSAQFAENSYEQYF. In DNA form, the CDR3 reads TGCAGCGCTCAGTTCGCGGAGAACTCCTACGAGCAGTACTTC.

At least ten counts were recorded for this clonotype. The chain couples TRBV12-3 or TRBV12-4 to TRBJ1-1; TRBD1 agrees at 7 bases. This CDR3 contains 14 residues. Trimming at V came to 6 bases and at J to 3 bases, leaving 7 bases not matched to a gene. CDR3 DNA sequence: TGTGCCAGCAGCCCCCGACAGGGATACACTGAAGCTTTCTTT. It is translated as CASSPRQGYTEAFF.

This clonotype was recorded many times. J is TRBJ2-7 and V is TRBV2; no definite D call. Germline loops: CDR1 SNHLY, CDR2 FYNNEI. This CDR3 contains 10 residues. Between the trimmed V and J ends, which lost 4 bases and 4 bases, there was a span of 2 bases. CDR3 sequence: CASSVYEQYF. In nucleotides, the CDR3 is TGTGCCAGCAGTGTTTACGAGCAGTACTTC.

There are many counts of this clonotype. The chain joins TRBV11-2 to TRBJ2-1, with 12 nucleotides matching TRBD2. The V and J ends lost 5 bases and 4 bases, in that order; junction bases with no gene match: 0. Germline V lookup: CDR1 SGHAT, CDR2 FQNNGV. The CDR3 consists of 14 residues. In nucleotides, the CDR3 is TGTGCCAGCAGCCTAGCGGGAGGGTACAATGAGCAGTTCTTC. Translated, it gives CASSLAGGYNEQFF.

Notes on this clonotype: A much larger clone differs from this one at a single base, so this may be a read error. The CDR3 DNA is TGTGCCAGCAGCCTCCAAGACAGTCAAGAGACCCAGTTCTTC. It translates to CASSLQDSQETQFF. The rearrangement links TRBV7-6 to TRBJ2-5; possible D gene TRBD1, 5 bases. The J call is uncertain, as TRBJ2-1 better fits the DNA end. Per germline, CDR1 SGHVS and CDR2 FNYEAQ. The CDR3 spans 14 residues.

This clonotype was seen many times. This chain connects TRBV12-3 or TRBV12-4 to TRBJ2-1; TRBD2 matches 8 bases. This CDR3 comprises 17 residues. The V segment lost 7 bases and the J segment 7 bases; nucleotides outside the gene matches: 18. The CDR3: CASTFLGVAGLRNEQFF. The DNA of the CDR3 is TGTGCCAGCACATTCCTTGGGGTAGCGGGACTTCGGAATGAGCAGTTCTTC.

This clonotype showed up many times. V and J are TRBV10-3 and TRBJ2-7; 7 positions agree with TRBD1. CDR3 size: 14 residues. The junction had 5 bases not matched to a gene; V was cut back by 6 bases and J by 0 bases. Germline CDR1 is ENHRY and CDR2 is SYGVKD. CDR3 amino acids: CAIRGTASSYEQYF. The CDR3 coding sequence is TGTGCCATCAGGGGGACAGCGTCCTCCTACGAGCAGTACTTC.

This clonotype was counted many times. The chain combines TRBV6-6 with TRBJ1-5; TRBD1 aligns across 7 bases. The length of the CDR3 is 14 residues. The ends lost 10 bases at V and 4 bases at J; junction bases unmatched: 10. CDR1 is MNHNY, CDR2 SVGAGI, per germline (reference sequence). CDR3 residues: CATTDREGNQPQHF. The DNA of the CDR3 is TGTGCCACTACAGACAGGGAGGGTAATCAGCCCCAGCATTTT.

By proportion, this clonotype is large. The chain recombines TRBV10-2 with TRBJ2-7; no reliable D call. Deletions cut 6 bases from V and 3 bases from J, with 6 bases between. The CDR3 totals 11 residues. Germline values: CDR1 WSHSY, CDR2 SAAADI. The CDR3 spells CASRSLYEQYF. The CDR3 DNA follows: TGCGCCAGCAGGTCGCTCTACGAGCAGTACTTC.